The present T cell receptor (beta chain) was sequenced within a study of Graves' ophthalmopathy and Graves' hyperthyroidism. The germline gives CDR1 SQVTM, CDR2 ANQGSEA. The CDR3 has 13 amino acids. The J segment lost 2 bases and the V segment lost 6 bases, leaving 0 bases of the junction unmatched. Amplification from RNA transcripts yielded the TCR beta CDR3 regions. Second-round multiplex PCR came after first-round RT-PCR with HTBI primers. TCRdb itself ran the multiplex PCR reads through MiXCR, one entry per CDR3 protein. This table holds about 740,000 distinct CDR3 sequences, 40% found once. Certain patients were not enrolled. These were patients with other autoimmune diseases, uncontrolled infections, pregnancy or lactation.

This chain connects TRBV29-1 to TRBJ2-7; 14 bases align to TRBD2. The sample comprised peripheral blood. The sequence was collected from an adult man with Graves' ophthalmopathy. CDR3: CSVGLAGAYEQYF. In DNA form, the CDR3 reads TGCAGCGTGGGACTAGCGGGAGCCTACGAGCAGTACTTC.